The 18 T cell receptor beta chains in this list originate from one sample, sequenced in a study of shared clonotypes between healthy human individuals. Assay used: immunoSEQ multiplex PCR; TCRdb lists only in-frame clones, some missing. Of some 2 million clones in the sample, about 94% were seen once. The naive CD8 population came from CD45RO-negative cells selected for CCR7, without terminally differentiated effector memory CD45RA+ cells. Sequenced input: naive CD8+ T cells sorted from blood. The receptors derive from a man in his late teens or twenties in good health.

The chain joins TRBV6-5 to TRBJ1-1; 7 bases are shared with TRBD1. There are 16 residues in the CDR3. V shed 0 bases and J 1 base; nucleotides not matched to a gene: 5. Germline CDR1 reads MNHEY; CDR2 reads SVGAGI. The CDR3 protein is CASSYSTGRANTEAFF. CDR3 bases: TGTGCCAGCAGTTACTCGACAGGGAGGGCGAACACTGAAGCTTTCTTT.

The chain has TRBV5-6 and TRBJ1-2, with D maybe TRBD1 (5 bases). This CDR3 contains 17 residues. Trimming removed 1 base at V and 6 bases at J, with 22 bases between. The germline V gene has CDR1 SGHDT and CDR2 YYEEEE. The CDR3 spells CASSLFRGNAGRDGYTF. In DNA form, the CDR3 reads TGTGCCAGCAGCTTGTTTCGGGGGAATGCGGGGCGGGATGGCTACACCTTC. The variable domain in full, with the rest retrieved from reference TRBV5-6 and TRBJ1-2, is DAGVTQSPTHLIKTRGQQVTLRCSPKSGHDTVSWYQQALGQGPQFIFQYYEEEERQRGNFPDRFSGHQFPNYSSELNVNALLLGDSALYLCASSLFRGNAGRDGYTFGSGTRLTVV.

The chain combines TRBV7-9 with TRBJ2-7; D perhaps matches TRBD2 (6 bases). V lost 1 base to trimming and J lost 3 bases, with 10 bases between them. Germline-derived CDR1 and CDR2 are SEHNR and FQNEAQ (reference sequence). This CDR3 contains 14 residues. CDR3 nucleotides: TGTGCCAGCAGCTTAGAGGGACTGCTCTACGAGCAGTACTTC. It is translated as CASSLEGLLYEQYF.

On this clone: This sequence is one base from a far larger clone and is likely a read error. Different DNA sequences within this sample yield the same CDR3. CDR3 amino acids: CASSLGGGTEAFF. The DNA of the CDR3 is TGTGCCAGCAGCTTAGGGGGGGGCACTGAAGCTTTCTTT. The gene calls are TRBV7-6 and TRBJ1-1; a weak D match, TRBD1 (5 bases). This CDR3 has 13 residues. CDR1 and CDR2 (germline): SGHVS, FNYEAQ. Between the trimmed V and J ends, which lost 1 base and 4 bases, there was a span of 7 bases.

There are many counts of this clone. The J gene is TRBJ2-7, the V gene TRBV6-1, with unresolved D. V gave up 6 bases and J gave up 3 bases, with 12 bases separating them. Per germline, CDR1 MNHNS and CDR2 SASEGT. The CDR3 has 13 amino acids. The CDR3 region is CASSKTQVYEQYF. The DNA for the CDR3 is TGTGCCAGCAGCAAGACTCAGGTCTACGAGCAGTACTTC.

The chain couples TRBV10-3 to TRBJ2-1, with D unclear. V was pared by 4 bases and J by 4 bases, with 5 bases between. Germline V CDR1 and CDR2: ENHRY, SYGVKD. The CDR3 totals 12 residues. The CDR3 DNA reads as TGTGCCATCAGTGCTGATTACAATGAGCAGTTCTTC. This encodes CAISADYNEQFF.

A single count supports this clone. The chain combines TRBV30 with TRBJ2-3; TRBD2 aligns across 7 bases. CDR1 and CDR2 from the germline V gene are GTSNPN and SVGIG (reference sequence). After removal of 3 bases from V and 9 bases from J, the junction contained 6 bases not matched to a gene. This CDR3 has 12 amino acids. This CDR3 reads CAWSGDSGTQYF. Here the CDR3 DNA reads TGTGCCTGGAGCGGGGATAGCGGGACGCAGTATTTT.

The J gene is TRBJ2-7, the V gene TRBV10-2; a weak D match, TRBD2 (7 bases). The CDR3 loop spans 14 amino acids. Trimming pared 3 bases from V and 4 bases from J, leaving 13 bases between. CDR1 and CDR2 from the germline V gene are WSHSY and SAAADI. CDR3 in amino acids: CASSERGGAYEQYF. DNA for the CDR3: TGCGCCAGCAGTGAACGAGGGGGGGCGTACGAGCAGTACTTC.

Note on this clone: The same CDR3 is also encoded by other DNA sequences in this sample. The V gene is TRBV5-1, the J gene TRBJ1-6; TRBD1 matches 8 bases. The germline V gene has CDR1 SGHRS and CDR2 YFSETQ. Trimming removed 0 bases from V and 0 bases from J; junction bases left unmatched: 2. This CDR3 spans 17 amino acids. CDR3: CASSLAGGSSYNSPLHF. Here the CDR3 DNA reads TGCGCCAGCAGCTTGGCAGGGGGCAGCTCCTATAATTCACCCCTCCACTTT.

The chain recombines TRBV7-9 with TRBJ2-5, with 8 bases matching TRBD1. Trimming removed 6 bases from V and 7 bases from J; junction bases left unmatched: 4. CDR1 SEHNR and CDR2 FQNEAQ come from the germline V gene (reference sequence). The CDR3 has 12 residues. Written as DNA, the CDR3 is TGTGCCAGCAGTGGGACAGGAGGGACCCAGTACTTC. The encoded protein is CASSGTGGTQYF.

The CDR3 is CASSPEQGAHEKLFF. CDR3 nucleotide sequence: TGCGCCAGCAGCCCCGAACAGGGGGCGCATGAAAAACTGTTTTTT. V is TRBV4-3 and J is TRBJ1-4; TRBD1 matches at 9 bases. The CDR3 extends over 15 amino acids. The V gene end was trimmed by 4 bases and the J gene end by 6 bases; junction bases not matched to a gene: 6. The germline CDR1 and CDR2 sequences are LGHNA and YSLEER.

This clone was seen once. The CDR3 sequence: CASSYIQGLQYF. Written as DNA, the CDR3 is TGTGCCAGCAGTTACATTCAGGGGCTGCAATACTTC. This sequence joins TRBV6-6 and TRBJ2-5, with a tentative D call TRBD1 (6 bases). Germline V CDR1 and CDR2: MNHNY, SVGAGI (reference sequence). The germline V and J ends were trimmed by 2 bases and 14 bases, with 15 bases remaining between them. The CDR3 covers 12 residues.

This clone was seen a single time. This chain connects TRBV25-1 to TRBJ2-5, with TRBD2 identical over 12 bases. V lost 7 bases and J lost 0; bases outside the gene matches: 12. This CDR3 is 18 amino acids long. In germline, CDR1 is MGHDK, CDR2 SYGVNS. The chain's CDR3 is CASNRRPSGGGYQETQYF. Here the CDR3 DNA reads TGTGCCAGCAATAGACGTCCTAGCGGGGGGGGGTACCAAGAGACCCAGTACTTC.

The chain recombines TRBV27 with TRBJ2-7; D tentatively reads TRBD1 or TRBD2 (5 bases each). CDR3 length equals 16 residues. The V gene's germline CDR1 is MNHEY and CDR2 SMNVEV (reference sequence). The V end lost 5 bases, the J end lost 1 base, and 18 bases lay between the germline ends. CDR3 region: CASSVFGGEGSYEQYF. The CDR3 bases are TGTGCCAGCAGTGTCTTTGGGGGAGAGGGTTCCTACGAGCAGTACTTC.

The rearrangement uses TRBV7-9 and TRBJ2-7; D is unresolved. This CDR3 comprises 14 residues. Germline V gives CDR1 SEHNR, CDR2 FQNEAQ (reference sequence). V shed 5 bases and J shed 5 bases, with 16 bases lying between them. CDR3 DNA sequence: TGTGCCAGCAGCCCCGGAAGTGGAATAGACGAGCAGTACTTC. This sequence encodes CASSPGSGIDEQYF.

As to this clone: Additional DNA sequences in this sample encode the identical CDR3. The rearrangement joins TRBV4-1 to TRBJ2-7; D is possibly TRBD2 (5 bases). Trimming took off 0 bases at V and 0 bases at J, with 12 bases between the two ends. CDR3 length: 16 amino acids. Per the germline V gene, CDR1 is MGHRA and CDR2 is YSYEKL. CDR3 loop: CASSQDSSGISYEQYF. In nucleotides, the CDR3 is TGCGCCAGCAGCCAAGATTCCAGCGGTATCTCCTACGAGCAGTACTTC.

The chain employs TRBV28 and TRBJ2-5, with TRBD2 matching 7 bases. The CDR3 runs to 15 residues. Germline CDR1 and CDR2: MDHEN and SYDVKM. Losses at the gene ends were 8 bases for V and 4 bases for J; bases not matched to a gene: 13. For the CDR3, the DNA is TGTGCCAGCCGTGCCGGACTAGTTACACTAGAGACCCAGTACTTC. This encodes CASRAGLVTLETQYF.

Concerning this clone itself: The same CDR3 can be traced to other DNA sequences in this sample. This rearrangement joins TRBV6-1 to TRBJ2-7; D not resolved. The CDR3 spans 11 residues. V shed 5 bases and J shed 3 bases, with 5 bases lying between them. Germline V lookup: CDR1 MNHNS, CDR2 SASEGT. The CDR3 sequence is CASSTSYEQYF. The CDR3 nucleotides are TGTGCCAGCAGTACCAGCTACGAGCAGTACTTC.